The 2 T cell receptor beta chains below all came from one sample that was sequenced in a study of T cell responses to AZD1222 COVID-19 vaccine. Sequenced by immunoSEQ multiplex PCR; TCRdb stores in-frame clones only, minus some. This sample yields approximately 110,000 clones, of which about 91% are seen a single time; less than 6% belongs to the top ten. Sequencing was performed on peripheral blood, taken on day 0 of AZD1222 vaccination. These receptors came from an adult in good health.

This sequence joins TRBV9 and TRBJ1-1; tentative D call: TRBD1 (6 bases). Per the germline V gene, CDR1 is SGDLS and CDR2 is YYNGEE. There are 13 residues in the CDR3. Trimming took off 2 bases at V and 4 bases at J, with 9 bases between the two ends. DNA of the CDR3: TGTGCCAGCAGCGTCACAGGGATCACTGAAGCTTTCTTT. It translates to CASSVTGITEAFF.

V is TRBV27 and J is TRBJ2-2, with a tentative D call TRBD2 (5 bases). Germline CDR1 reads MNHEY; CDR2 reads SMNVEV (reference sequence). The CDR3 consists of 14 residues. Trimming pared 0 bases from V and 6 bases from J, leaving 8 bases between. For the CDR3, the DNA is TGTGCCAGCAGTTTATCTTCCGGGGCCGGGGAGCTGTTTTTT. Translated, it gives CASSLSSGAGELFF.